A selection of T cell receptor beta chains follows, all from one sample in a study of patients and donors after allogeneic stem cell transplantation. TCRdb re-analysed the RT-PCR reads in MiXCR, keeping a single row per CDR3 protein. The data contain over 350,000 distinct CDR3 sequences, 16% of them singletons. Sequenced sample: blood, either unsorted or a sorted T cell fraction (not recorded which). These TCRs come from a human donor who was either an allogeneic HSCT recipient or a stem cell or donor lymphocyte infusion donor (not recorded which). It is not recorded whose cells these are; they may come from a transplant donor. The CDR3 runs from the conserved cysteine through the conserved F or W. The D gene is left open where the match is weak. Some rows have no size entry. The others give once, few or many, or a class for an expanded clone.

j_call clone_size d_call v_call cdr3_nt cdr3_aa
TRBJ1-5 few . TRBV20-1 TGCAGTGCTAGTCATCCTGATCAGCCCCAGCATTTT CSASHPDQPQHF
TRBJ2-4 few TRBD1 TRBV4-1 TGCGCCAGCAGCCAACCGGGGGCCGACAGGGGGATTGAGTACTTC CASSQPGADRGIEYF
TRBJ2-5 few . TRBV2 TGTGCCAGCAGTTTAGAAACAGCCCCTTACCAAGAGACCCAGTACTTC CASSLETAPYQETQYF
TRBJ2-7 few . TRBV29-1 TGCAGCGTTGAGACAGGAAAATACGAGCAGTACTTC CSVETGKYEQYF
TRBJ2-5 . . TRBV12-3/TRBV12-4 TGTGCCAGCAGCCGTCCTGACTCCCGCCCCGATATGGTGACCCAGTACTTC CASSRPDSRPDMVTQYF
TRBJ1-2 . . TRBV25-1 TGTGCCAGCAGTGAACCAGGACCTAACTATGGCTACACCTTC CASSEPGPNYGYTF
TRBJ2-6 few . TRBV29-1 TGCAGCGTCTTGACAGGCCACTCTGGGGCCAACGTCCTGACTTTC CSVLTGHSGANVLTF
TRBJ1-5 . . TRBV6-2/TRBV6-3 TGTGCCAGCAAGAGGGGGAGGACTCAGCCCCAGCATTTT CASKRGRTQPQHF
TRBJ2-7 few TRBD1 TRBV3-1 TGTGCCAGCAGCCAAGTCCCGGGACAGCTAACCTACGAGCAGTACTTC CASSQVPGQLTYEQYF
TRBJ2-2 many . TRBV25-1 TGTGCCAGCAGTGAATTCGGGAACACCGGGGAGCTGTTTTTT CASSEFGNTGELFF
TRBJ2-1 many . TRBV9 TGTGCCAGCACCCCCAGCGGAAGCTCCTACAATGAGCAGTTCTTC CASTPSGSSYNEQFF
TRBJ2-6 . . TRBV3-1 TGTGCCAGCAGCCAAGATCGCTCTGGGGCCAACGTCCTGACTTTC CASSQDRSGANVLTF
TRBJ1-5 many . TRBV12-3/TRBV12-4 TGTGCCAGCAGTTTGAGGGACGGGCTCAATCAGCCCCAGCATTTT CASSLRDGLNQPQHF
TRBJ2-7 few TRBD1 TRBV29-1 TGCAGCGTTGAAGAGGCGGGACAGGGGTTGGGGGAGCAGTACTTC CSVEEAGQGLGEQYF
TRBJ2-3 . TRBD1 TRBV6-2/TRBV6-3 TGTGCCAGCAGTTCCGGGACAGGGGGCCGCGATACGCAGTATTTT CASSSGTGGRDTQYF
TRBJ2-1 . . TRBV3-1 TGTGCCAGCAGCCAAGATAGGCCCCCTAATCTGTTCTTC CASSQDRPPNLFF
TRBJ2-1 . TRBD2 TRBV20-1 TGCAGTGCGCGGACTAGCGGGGGACTCAATGAGCAGTTCTTC CSARTSGGLNEQFF
TRBJ1-5 . TRBD1 TRBV12-3/TRBV12-4 TGTGCCAGCAGAAGGACAGGGGGGGGTCAGCCCCAGCATTTT CASRRTGGGQPQHF
TRBJ1-3 . . TRBV18 TGTGCCAGCTCACCACCAGGACGGATTGTGATTTCATGGAACACCATATATTTT CASSPPGRIVISWNTIYF
TRBJ2-7 . TRBD2 TRBV5-1 TGCGCCAGCAGCTTGGCTAGCGGGCCTACGCAGCAGTACTTC CASSLASGPTQQYF
TRBJ1-1 . TRBD1 TRBV19 TGTGCCAGTACTAACCGGGACAGGGGAGAAGCTTTCTTT CASTNRDRGEAFF
TRBJ2-5 few . TRBV24-1 TGTGCCACCAGTACTGTTGGGGAGACCCAGTACTTC CATSTVGETQYF
TRBJ2-2 . TRBD1 TRBV9 TGTGCCAGCAGCACCCCGACAGGGGGTCACGCCGGGGAGCTGTTTTTT CASSTPTGGHAGELFF
TRBJ2-1 few . TRBV7-3 TGTGCCAGCAGCACAACTAGGAGGGGGCAGTTCTTC CASSTTRRGQFF
TRBJ2-5 . TRBD1 TRBV5-1 TGCGCCAGCAGCTTGGGGACAGGGGGCCAGACCCAGTACTTC CASSLGTGGQTQYF
TRBJ1-5 many TRBD1 TRBV7-2 TGTGCCAGCAGCTTAGGGACAGGGGCCAATCAGCCCCAGCATTTT CASSLGTGANQPQHF
TRBJ2-3 many TRBD2 TRBV12-3/TRBV12-4 TGTGCCAGCAGCCTGGGCGGGAGGGGAGTGGATACGCAGTATTTT CASSLGGRGVDTQYF
TRBJ2-2 . . TRBV30 TGTGCCTGGAATCTTCACGATACAATTAACCTTGGATTT CAWNLHDTINLGF
TRBJ2-1 few . TRBV4-2 TGTGCCAGCAGCCAAGGGCGGGGCTCCTACAATGAGCAGTTCTTC CASSQGRGSYNEQFF
TRBJ2-7 many TRBD1 TRBV7-2 TGTGCCAGCAGCTTAAGGATACAGGGGGCGGGAGAGCAGTACTTC CASSLRIQGAGEQYF
TRBJ1-3 . . TRBV7-6 TGTGCCAGCAGCTTAGCGCAGCATTTAACCATATATTTT CASSLAQHLTIYF
TRBJ2-1 few . TRBV30 TGTGCCTGGAGTAAGGGTGCCCTGACTAATGAGCAGTTCTTC CAWSKGALTNEQFF
TRBJ1-3 few . TRBV20-1 TGCAGTGCTATGGGGGGCTCTGGAAACACCATATATTTT CSAMGGSGNTIYF
TRBJ2-3 . . TRBV20-1 TGCAGTGCTAGATATTTAGGGGGGGTCACAGATACGCAGTATTTT CSARYLGGVTDTQYF
TRBJ2-7 few . TRBV5-1 TGCGCCAGCAGGGGAGGGGGCGGCGAGCAGTACTTC CASRGGGGEQYF
TRBJ2-7 . . TRBV30 TGTGCCTGGAGTCTACAGGGTGTCGAGCAGTACTTC CAWSLQGVEQYF
TRBJ2-1 . TRBD2 TRBV6-2/TRBV6-3 TGTGCCAGCAGTCCCCACGGCCTAGCGGGGGTTTACAATGAGCAGTTCTTC CASSPHGLAGVYNEQFF
TRBJ2-1 . TRBD2 TRBV12-3/TRBV12-4 TGTGCCAGCAGTCTGACTAGCGGGAGGGGGAGTGAGCAGTTCTTC CASSLTSGRGSEQFF
TRBJ2-3 . TRBD2 TRBV6-1 TGTGCCAGCAGCCGAAATCTAGCGGGAGGGCCAGATACGCAGTATTTT CASSRNLAGGPDTQYF
TRBJ1-2 few . TRBV24-1 TGTGCCACCAGTGTTGGACAGAAAGCTAACTATGGCTACACCTTC CATSVGQKANYGYTF
TRBJ2-3 . . TRBV9 TGTGCCAGCAGCCCAACGGGCCTTGGAGATACGCAGTATTTT CASSPTGLGDTQYF
TRBJ1-6 . TRBD1 TRBV18 TGTGCCAGCTCACTCGGACAGGGGTCCTCCCATAATTCACCCCTCCACTTT CASSLGQGSSHNSPLHF
TRBJ2-1 . TRBD2 TRBV25-1 TGTGCCAGCAGTGAAATCCTAGCGGATTCCTACAATGAGCAGTTCTTC CASSEILADSYNEQFF
TRBJ2-1 . TRBD2 TRBV30 TGTGCCTGGAGGGCCGGGACTAGCGGGAGGAGGTCCTACAATGAGCAGTTCTTC CAWRAGTSGRRSYNEQFF
TRBJ2-3 . TRBD2 TRBV20-1 TGCAGGGGCCTCGGGGGGGCAGGGGATACGCAGTATTTT CRGLGGAGDTQYF
TRBJ2-7 . . TRBV18 TGTGCCAGCTCATGGGGCCTAGGGACTTCCTACGAGCAGTACTTC CASSWGLGTSYEQYF
TRBJ1-1 many . TRBV15 TGTGCCACCAGCAGAGAGAGGGTCCCGACTGAAGCTTTCTTT CATSRERVPTEAFF